This T cell receptor beta chain stems from a study of CD8+ T cells in alopecia areata. The CDR3 is 12 amino acids. V shed 7 bases, J shed 10 bases, and the junction held 11 bases outside the gene matches. Germline V lookup: CDR1 SQVTM, CDR2 ANQGSEA. Extraction and reverse transcription of RNA yielded cDNA as the sequencing template. TCRdb's copy holds only in-frame clones and misses some; the assay was immunoSEQ multiplex PCR. The repertoire holds some 200,000 clones, just under 60% seen once, with about 15% in the top ten. The receptor was isolated from a human donor with alopecia areata. The V and J genes are TRBV29-1 and TRBJ1-1; 8 positions agree with TRBD1. The specimen comprised CD4+ T cells sorted from blood, sampled at week 0. The CDR3 protein is CSADPGQGLAFF. The CDR3 DNA is TGCAGCGCCGACCCCGGACAGGGCCTAGCTTTCTTT. The entire variable domain, with the rest obtained from reference TRBV29-1 and TRBJ1-1, is as follows: SAVISQKPSRDICQRGTSLTIQCQVDSQVTMMFWYRQQPGQSLTLIATANQGSEATYESGFVIDKFPISRPNLTFSTLTVSNMSPEDSSIYLCSADPGQGLAFFGQGTRLTVV.